This T cell receptor beta chain was recovered during a study of T-cell reconstitution after alpha-beta-depleted transplantation in children. The germline V gene encodes CDR1 MDHEN and CDR2 SYDVKM. The CDR3 has 14 amino acids. Unique molecular identifiers were built into the TCRbeta library. TCRdb recomputed calls from the PCR reads with MiXCR, one row per CDR3 protein. The repertoire holds a few hundred thousand distinct CDR3 sequences, with 10% as singletons. The chain combines TRBV28 with TRBJ2-1; tentative D call: TRBD1 (6 bases). The sequencing used PBMCs from the stem cell graft donor, collected from the stem cell graft. This receptor was obtained from a human donor who donated a stem cell graft to a child with acute lymphoblastic leukemia. CDR3 nucleotide sequence: TGTGCGATTCATCCCGGGACAAACTACAATGAGCAGTTCTTC. As protein: CAIHPGTNYNEQFF.